A single sample gave rise to the 30 T cell receptor beta chains below, sequenced in a study of T cells after yellow fever vaccination. MiXCR was run by TCRdb on the 5' RACE reads, yielding one entry per CDR3 protein. The data hold fewer than 150,000 distinct CDR3 sequences, with 7.7% observed a single time. The sample here was CD4+ T cells sorted from PBMCs, taken 5 days after the yellow fever booster vaccination. These receptors were collected from a man aged 30 to 39 who received the YFV17D yellow fever vaccine.

To note about this clonotype: Possible read error: a much larger clone is one base away. The chain has TRBV6-2 or TRBV6-3 and TRBJ2-2, with 9 bases that match TRBD1. Trimming cost V 8 bases and J 6 bases; bases outside gene matches: 10. The CDR3 is made up of 15 amino acids. CDR1 MNHEY and CDR2 SVGEGT come from the germline V gene. The CDR3 DNA reads TGTGCCAGCCTTAAGGGACAGGGAAACTCCGGGGAGCTGTTTTTT. It translates to CASLKGQGNSGELFF.

This sequence joins TRBV10-2 and TRBJ2-7, with D unresolved. Trimming cost V 6 bases and J 0 bases, with 21 bases left between them. Germline CDR1 is WSHSY and CDR2 is SAAADI. The CDR3 has 17 amino acids. This chain's CDR3 is CASSPRVGMAGSYEQYF. CDR3 DNA: TGCGCCAGCAGCCCTCGTGTTGGAATGGCCGGCTCCTACGAGCAGTACTTC.

This clonotype was picked up many times. The chain recombines TRBV12-3 or TRBV12-4 with TRBJ2-2; D possibly corresponds to TRBD2 (5 bases). Trimming shortened V by 5 bases and J by 7 bases, and 11 bases separated the two germline ends. This CDR3 is 13 amino acids long. The CDR3 loop reads CASSSLAGGELFF. As DNA, the CDR3 is TGTGCCAGCAGTAGCCTAGCAGGCGGGGAGCTGTTTTTT.

The chain has TRBV6-2 or TRBV6-3 and TRBJ2-1, with 7 bases aligning to TRBD2. The CDR3 is 16 amino acids. Looked up from germline, CDR1 is MNHEY and CDR2 is SVGEGT. The V segment lost 4 bases and the J segment 5 bases; nucleotides outside the gene matches: 11. CDR3 bases: TGTGCCAGCAGTTCCTCTAGCGGAGGGGCTAACAATGAGCAGTTCTTC. This codes for CASSSSSGGANNEQFF.

This clonotype was recorded many times. The CDR3 DNA follows: TGCGCCAGCAGCCCGGGTATCGAGGAGACCCAGTACTTC. Protein product: CASSPGIEETQYF. The chain recombines TRBV5-1 with TRBJ2-5, with unresolved D. V was cut by 4 bases and J by 5 bases, with 12 bases left in between. The CDR3 has 13 amino acids. Germline V gives CDR1 SGHRS, CDR2 YFSETQ.

This clonotype was counted ten times or more. The chain employs TRBV20-1 and TRBJ2-1; maybe TRBD2 (6 bases). CDR1 is DFQATT, CDR2 SNEGSKA, per germline (reference sequence). CDR3 size: 13 residues. V lost 6 bases and J 7 bases, leaving 16 bases between the germline ends. The CDR3 sequence is CSAQPSLANEQFF. The CDR3 DNA follows: TGCAGTGCCCAGCCGTCTCTAGCGAATGAGCAGTTCTTC.

This clonotype has only a few counts. This chain connects TRBV15 to TRBJ2-7; maybe TRBD1 (7 bases). The CDR3 covers 16 residues. Per the germline V gene, CDR1 is LNHNV and CDR2 is YYDKDF (reference sequence). Trimming took off 1 base at V and 3 bases at J, with 16 bases between the two ends. CDR3 protein: CATSRGVGGGVYEQYF. Written as DNA, the CDR3 is TGTGCCACCAGCAGAGGGGTAGGAGGGGGCGTCTACGAGCAGTACTTC.

This clonotype has only a few counts. The chain links TRBV20-1 to TRBJ2-5; a possible D gene is TRBD2 (6 bases). Trimming cost V 0 bases and J 5 bases, with 13 bases left between them. The CDR3 has 14 residues. The germline CDR1 and CDR2 sequences are DFQATT and SNEGSKA (reference sequence). CDR3 region: CSARDSRRGETQYF. The CDR3 DNA reads TGCAGTGCTAGAGACAGCCGGAGGGGCGAGACCCAGTACTTC.

The chain couples TRBV20-1 to TRBJ1-5; no clear D gene. Germline V CDR1 and CDR2: DFQATT, SNEGSKA (reference sequence). The CDR3 is 16 amino acids. V was trimmed by 6 bases and J by 4 bases, leaving 22 bases between them. The DNA for the CDR3 is TGCAGTGCGAAGCGGCCGTGGGAGACGGATAATCAGCCCCAGCATTTT. Translated, it gives CSAKRPWETDNQPQHF.

This clonotype was seen repeatedly, ten times or more. V and J are TRBV5-1 and TRBJ2-1; D remains unclear. V lost 0 bases to trimming and J lost 8 bases, with 21 bases between them. Germline V gene data show CDR1 as SGHRS and CDR2 as YFSETQ. CDR3 length: 17 residues. Here the CDR3 DNA reads TGCGCCAGCAGCTTGGACCGGAGACCCCACTCGTTGGATGAGCAGTTCTTC. This codes for CASSLDRRPHSLDEQFF.

This clonotype has a handful of counts. The CDR3 coding sequence is TGTGCCAGCAGCCAAGATCGCCTAGTAATGACTTTCTTT. Translating it yields CASSQDRLVMTFF. The chain carries TRBV14 and TRBJ1-1; D gene ambiguous. CDR3 length: 13 residues. Germline CDR1 and CDR2: SGHDN and FVKESK. V lost 0 bases and J 12 bases, leaving 14 bases between the germline ends.

Remarks on this clonotype: The junction departs from germline at one end; a sequencing error may be responsible. This chain joins TRBV20-1 and TRBJ2-1, with D possibly called TRBD1 or TRBD2 (6 bases each). This CDR3 is built from 16 residues. Germline CDR1 is DFQATT and CDR2 is SNEGSKA (reference sequence). CDR3 sequence reads: CCAEGSSGHRRDEQFF. The CDR3 DNA is TGCTGTGCGGAGGGATCCTCGGGACACCGGCGGGATGAGCAGTTCTTC.

This clonotype was seen at least ten times. The chain combines TRBV19 with TRBJ2-7; D possibly matches TRBD1 or TRBD2 (5 bases each). With 4 bases removed from V and 0 bases from J, the gap between germline ends came to 13 bases. Germline V gene sequence: CDR1 LNHDA, CDR2 SQIVND (reference sequence). This CDR3 is built from 15 residues. This CDR3 reads CASSTRDGSSYEQYF. For the CDR3, the DNA is TGTGCCAGTAGTACCCGGGACGGCTCCTCCTACGAGCAGTACTTC.

V is TRBV7-6 and J is TRBJ2-3; D is perhaps TRBD1 (6 bases). V lost 1 base and J lost 2, with 10 bases in between. Germline values: CDR1 SGHVS, CDR2 FNYEAQ. The CDR3 has 15 residues. The CDR3 DNA reads TGTGCCAGCAGCTTAGGGGGGCAGAACACAGATACGCAGTATTTT. This translates into CASSLGGQNTDTQYF.

This sequence joins TRBV30 and TRBJ2-5; TRBD2 is a possible D gene (6 bases). This CDR3 is 13 amino acids long. V lost 2 bases and J lost 2, with 9 bases in between. From germline, CDR1 is GTSNPN and CDR2 SVGIG (reference sequence). The CDR3 DNA follows: TGTGCCTGGAGTAAGGGAGGTCAAGAGACCCAGTACTTC. It translates to CAWSKGGQETQYF.

The genes are TRBV20-1 and TRBJ1-4; possibly TRBD1 for D (6 bases). The CDR3 sequence is 14 residues long. The germline V gene has CDR1 DFQATT and CDR2 SNEGSKA (reference sequence). V was pared by 5 bases and J by 0 bases, with 10 bases between. The CDR3 sequence: CSALPGATNEKLFF. CDR3 in DNA: TGCAGTGCTCTGCCAGGGGCAACTAATGAAAAACTGTTTTTT.

Ten or more counts support this clonotype. The chain combines TRBV7-6 with TRBJ1-3; D unresolved. V was cut by 0 bases and J by 0 bases, with 3 bases left in between. This CDR3 is built from 14 residues. CDR1 SGHVS and CDR2 FNYEAQ come from the germline V gene. CDR3 region: CASSLAVSGNTIYF. The CDR3 DNA is TGTGCCAGCAGCTTAGCCGTCTCTGGAAACACCATATATTTT.

This clonotype has a handful of counts. CDR3 DNA: TGTGCCAGCAGTTTAGTGTCAGGGAGCTACGAGCAGTACTTC. As protein: CASSLVSGSYEQYF. The chain joins TRBV12-3 or TRBV12-4 to TRBJ2-7; either TRBD1 or TRBD2 may supply D (5 bases each). V gave up 1 base and J gave up 3 bases, with 10 bases separating them. CDR3 length: 14 amino acids.

The chain uses TRBV7-2 and TRBJ2-3; 8 nucleotides match TRBD1. The CDR3 is made up of 14 amino acids. Germline V gene lookup returns CDR1 SGHTA and CDR2 FQGNSA. V shed 5 bases and J 1 base; nucleotides not matched to a gene: 2. The CDR3 region has the DNA TGTGCCAGCAGCCCGGACAGGGGCACAGATACGCAGTATTTT. This codes for CASSPDRGTDTQYF.

This clonotype was recorded at least ten times. CDR3: CASRHTSGRSDTQYF. Written as DNA, the CDR3 is TGCGCCAGCAGACACACTAGCGGGAGATCAGATACGCAGTATTTT. This chain uses TRBV4-3 with TRBJ2-3; the match to TRBD2 covers 11 bases. Germline V gene lookup returns CDR1 LGHNA and CDR2 YSLEER. The CDR3 runs 15 residues. The V gene end was trimmed by 6 bases and the J gene end by 4 bases; junction bases not matched to a gene: 6.

This clonotype was found once. A much larger clone sits a single nucleotide away, making a read error possible. V usage is TRBV7-9 and J usage is TRBJ2-5; TRBD1 is a possible D gene (5 bases). Germline V CDR1 and CDR2: SEHNR, FQNEAQ (reference sequence). There are 14 residues in the CDR3. The V gene lost 8 bases and the J gene lost 1 base, with 14 bases spanning the gap. Here the CDR3 reads CASGYGQPQETQYF. The CDR3 DNA reads TGTGCCAGCGGGTACGGACAACCCCAAGAGACCCAGTACTTC.

This clonotype was detected many times. The genes are TRBV20-1 and TRBJ2-5; no reliable D call. This CDR3 contains 12 residues. Germline lookup yields CDR1 DFQATT and CDR2 SNEGSKA (reference sequence). The V end lost 4 bases, the J end lost 5 bases, and 11 bases lay between the germline ends. The CDR3 DNA reads as TGCAGTGCTAAGCCCCCCGCGGAGACCCAGTACTTC. Translated, it gives CSAKPPAETQYF.

This clonotype was seen repeatedly, ten times or more. The V call is TRBV20-1, the J call TRBJ2-5; the D is unclear. This CDR3 has 14 amino acids. Trimming took off 0 bases at V and 1 base at J, with 9 bases between the two ends. Germline lookup yields CDR1 DFQATT and CDR2 SNEGSKA (reference sequence). The CDR3 DNA reads TGCAGTGCTAGAGATTTCGTTAGCCAAGAGACCCAGTACTTC. This sequence encodes CSARDFVSQETQYF.

There are many counts of this clonotype. The rearrangement joins TRBV10-3 to TRBJ2-3; a weak D match, TRBD1 (5 bases). The CDR3 spans 17 residues. CDR1 ENHRY and CDR2 SYGVKD come from the germline V gene. V lost 3 bases to trimming and J lost 1 base, with 17 bases between them. The CDR3 here is CAISEGQGRSGTDTQYF. CDR3 DNA sequence: TGTGCCATCAGTGAAGGACAAGGCCGATCGGGCACAGATACGCAGTATTTT.

The table lists this clonotype with many counts. The V and J genes are TRBV20-1 and TRBJ2-1; 7 bases fit TRBD2. The CDR3 has 17 amino acids. The germline gives CDR1 DFQATT, CDR2 SNEGSKA (reference sequence). V lost 0 bases to trimming and J lost 1 base; unmatched junction nucleotides: 9. The CDR3 is CSARDVAGATSYNEQFF. As DNA, the CDR3 is TGCAGTGCTAGAGATGTAGCGGGCGCTACATCCTACAATGAGCAGTTCTTC.

A remark on this clonotype: A much larger clone differs from this one at a single base, so this may be a read error. The rearrangement joins TRBV5-1 to TRBJ2-1; no definite D call. The CDR3 runs to 13 residues. Germline CDR1 SGHRS, CDR2 YFSETQ. V lost 0 bases, J lost 10 bases, and 11 bases lay in between. The CDR3 loop reads CASSLELTKEQFF. For the CDR3, the DNA is TGCGCCAGCAGCTTGGAACTAACCAAAGAGCAGTTCTTC.

In its sample, this clonotype was seen many times. J is TRBJ2-4 and V is TRBV6-5; maybe TRBD1 (5 bases). The CDR3 runs to 16 residues. Germline V gene sequence: CDR1 MNHEY, CDR2 SVGAGI. V gave up 0 bases and J gave up 0 bases, with 9 bases separating them. The CDR3 DNA is TGTGCCAGCAGTTACTCGGTCAGGGTAGCCAAAAACATTCAGTACTTC. Its protein product is CASSYSVRVAKNIQYF.

This clonotype was recorded many times. J is TRBJ2-7 and V is TRBV6-2 or TRBV6-3; D ambiguous. The CDR3 contains 13 residues. Trimming shortened V by 1 base and J by 3 bases, and 7 bases separated the two germline ends. Germline V CDR1 and CDR2: MNHEY, SVGEGT. CDR3: CASSYLWDYEQYF. The CDR3 nucleotides read TGTGCCAGCAGTTACTTGTGGGACTACGAGCAGTACTTC.

With regard to this clonotype: This clone may be a read error of a much larger clone one base away. The V call is TRBV10-3, the J call TRBJ1-6; no definite D call. CDR1 and CDR2 (germline): ENHRY, SYGVKD. This CDR3 comprises 14 residues. DNA of the CDR3: TGTCCCATCAGATTTCAGGCTTATAATTCACCCCTCCACTTT. This gives the protein CPIRFQAYNSPLHF.

This clonotype has a handful of counts. J is TRBJ1-1 and V is TRBV18; 8 bases fit TRBD1. The V gene end was trimmed by 3 bases and the J gene end by 4 bases; junction bases not matched to a gene: 7. The germline CDR1 and CDR2 sequences are KGHSH and LQKENI. This CDR3 spans 15 amino acids. This CDR3 reads CASSPQGARGTEAFF. CDR3 DNA sequence: TGTGCCAGCTCACCCCAGGGGGCGCGGGGCACTGAAGCTTTCTTT.